The entry that follows covers one TCR beta chain sequence. The data belong to a study of blood T cell repertoires in COVID-19. Source study methods: How many nucleated cells were present was estimated from reference gene primer amplification. Assay: immunoSEQ multiplex PCR; the TCRdb copy retains only in-frame clones and omits some. The V and J calls and the clone size are those of that table, but D and trimming were determined from the DNA. The table records over 55,000 clones, around 90% of them present only once. The CDR3 is 15 amino acids. V gave up 5 bases and J gave up 4 bases; unmatched junction bases: 6. Germline CDR1 reads SGHAT; CDR2 reads FQNNGV.

The chain has TRBV11-2 and TRBJ1-4; TRBD1 agrees at 8 bases. Material: peripheral blood. The clonotype comes from a human donor in a cohort sampled during active COVID-19. The CDR3 region has the DNA TGTGCCAGCAGCGGCAGGACAGGGTATAATGAAAAACTGTTTTTT. It codes for CASSGRTGYNEKLFF.